This passage covers 11 T cell receptor beta chains from one sample sequenced in a study of cytomegalovirus exposure and HLA in healthy donors. The PCR made use of 60 Vbeta and 13 Jbeta primers. The table came from immunoSEQ multiplex PCR; TCRdb's copy has only in-frame clones and leaves some out. The top ten hold about 7% of the sample, which has approximately 89,000 clones, roughly 85% seen once. Sequencing was done on a sample of PBMCs. The origin of the receptors is a man aged 40-55 years in good health and CMV-seropositive.

The J gene is TRBJ2-5, the V gene TRBV15; a weak D match, TRBD1 (6 bases). Trimming took off 6 bases at V and 5 bases at J, with 13 bases between the two ends. The germline V gene has CDR1 LNHNV and CDR2 YYDKDF (reference sequence). The CDR3 is 13 amino acids. The CDR3 bases are TGTGCCACCAGTGGGGGCGCCCTGGAGACCCAGTACTTC. It is translated as CATSGGALETQYF.

This clone has a single count. The chain employs TRBV30 and TRBJ2-7; D may be TRBD1 (5 bases). Germline CDR1 GTSNPN, CDR2 SVGIG (reference sequence). Trimming cost V 1 base and J 7 bases, with 17 bases left between them. The CDR3 runs 14 residues. CDR3 sequence reads: CAWSAQGAPREQYF. For the CDR3, the DNA is TGTGCCTGGAGTGCCCAGGGTGCCCCTCGGGAGCAGTACTTC.

This clone was seen a few times. The CDR3 sequence: CASSALASYEQYF. In DNA, the CDR3 is TGCGCCAGCAGTGCGTTAGCCTCCTACGAGCAGTACTTC. The chain combines TRBV10-2 with TRBJ2-7; unclear D gene. Germline assignment: CDR1 WSHSY and CDR2 SAAADI. V lost 4 bases to trimming and J lost 0 bases, with 7 bases between them. CDR3 length: 13 amino acids.

The CDR3 nucleotides are TGCGCCAGCACCAGAGACAGGGGTTCTGGAAACACCATATATTTT. It encodes CASTRDRGSGNTIYF. The chain recombines TRBV4-1 with TRBJ1-3; 8 bases fit TRBD1. V lost 7 bases and J lost 1; bases outside the gene matches: 6. The CDR3 runs 15 residues. The germline V gene encodes CDR1 MGHRA and CDR2 YSYEKL.

Points on this clone: Its ends do not fully match the called genes, so a read error is possible. The chain joins TRBV7-9 to TRBJ1-1; 7 bases are a match to TRBD1. The CDR3 is 10 amino acids. Per the germline V gene, CDR1 is SEHNR and CDR2 is FQNEAQ (reference sequence). CDR3 in amino acids: CSSTQGQTFF. CDR3 coding DNA: TGTTCCAGCACCCAGGGACAGACTTTCTTT.

V is TRBV27 and J is TRBJ1-2; possible D gene TRBD1, 6 bases. This CDR3 region has 16 residues. The V end lost 5 bases, the J end lost 0 bases, and 16 bases lay between the germline ends. Per germline, CDR1 MNHEY and CDR2 SMNVEV (reference sequence). Here the CDR3 reads CASSPTQGPANYGYTF. The DNA of the CDR3 is TGTGCCAGCAGTCCAACCCAGGGGCCAGCTAACTATGGCTACACCTTC.

The CDR3 DNA sequence: TGCAGCGTTGAAGATTTGCAGGGGGCCAAGCAGTACTTC. This sequence encodes CSVEDLQGAKQYF. V and J are TRBV29-1 and TRBJ2-7; TRBD1 agrees at 8 bases. The germline gives CDR1 SQVTM, CDR2 ANQGSEA. The CDR3 loop spans 13 amino acids. V gave up 0 bases and J gave up 8 bases; unmatched junction bases: 6.

This clone has just one count. The V gene is TRBV7-2, the J gene TRBJ2-1, with 11 bases aligning to TRBD2. This CDR3 spans 17 amino acids. CDR1 is SGHTA and CDR2 is FQGNSA in the germline V gene. After removal of 4 bases from V and 4 bases from J, the junction contained 9 bases not matched to a gene. CDR3 loop: CASSYTGTSGTYNEQFF. DNA of the CDR3: TGTGCCAGCAGCTATACCGGGACTAGCGGTACATACAATGAGCAGTTCTTC.

The chain links TRBV18 to TRBJ1-2; no firm D call. The CDR3 runs to 13 residues. Germline V gene lookup returns CDR1 KGHSH and CDR2 LQKENI. V was trimmed by 3 bases and J by 8 bases, leaving 13 bases between them. In DNA, the CDR3 is TGTGCCAGCTCACCGGCCGGGGTCGGGGGCTACACCTTC. It encodes CASSPAGVGGYTF.

This sequence joins TRBV11-2 and TRBJ2-7, with D perhaps TRBD2 (6 bases). Germline V lookup: CDR1 SGHAT, CDR2 FQNNGV. The CDR3 is made up of 14 amino acids. Trimming removed 7 bases from V and 7 bases from J, with 20 bases in between. CDR3 sequence: CASTIGAGGGEQYF. CDR3 in DNA: TGTGCCAGCACAATTGGAGCGGGTGGGGGGGAGCAGTACTTC.

The chain uses TRBV5-4 and TRBJ1-5; D call uncertain. Trimming took off 0 bases at V and 2 bases at J, with 6 bases between the two ends. Looked up from germline, CDR1 is SGHNT and CDR2 is YYREEE (reference sequence). This CDR3 contains 14 residues. CDR3 region: CASSLEEGNQPQHF. The CDR3 coding sequence is TGTGCCAGCAGCTTGGAAGAGGGCAATCAGCCCCAGCATTTT.